A single TCR beta chain is shown here with its context. Its antigen is as yet unknown. The data were obtained in a study of response to subunit inactivated influenza vaccine. V shed 4 bases, J shed 2 bases, and the junction held 5 bases outside the gene matches. The CDR3 contains 15 residues. Germline V gives CDR1 SEHNR, CDR2 FQNEAQ (reference sequence). A single record per CDR3 protein comes from TCRdb applying MiXCR to the RT-PCR reads. The sample has 300,000 to 350,000 distinct CDR3 sequences, approximately 21% seen once. Study-wide findings and caveats: Authors suggested seasonal influenza vaccinations each recruit few new T cells.

The sequencing here drew on PBMCs from blood, taken roughly 20 months after vaccination. V gene TRBV7-9 combines with J gene TRBJ1-5; TRBD1 aligns across 7 bases. This clonotype was sampled from a man between 50 and 69 years old who received an inactivated influenza vaccine. CDR3 region: CASSWGTGGNQPQHF. The DNA for the CDR3 is TGTGCCAGCAGCTGGGGAACAGGGGGCAATCAGCCCCAGCATTTT.